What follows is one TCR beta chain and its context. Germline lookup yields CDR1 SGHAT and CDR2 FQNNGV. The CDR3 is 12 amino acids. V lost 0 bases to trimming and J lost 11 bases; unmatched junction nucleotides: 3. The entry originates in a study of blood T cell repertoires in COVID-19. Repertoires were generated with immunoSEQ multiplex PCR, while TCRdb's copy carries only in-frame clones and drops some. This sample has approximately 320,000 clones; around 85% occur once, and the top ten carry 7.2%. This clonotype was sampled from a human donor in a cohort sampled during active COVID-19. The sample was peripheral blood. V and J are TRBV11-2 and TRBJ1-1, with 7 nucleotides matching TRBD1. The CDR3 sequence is CASSLDQQGAFF. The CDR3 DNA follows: TGTGCCAGCAGCTTAGATCAACAGGGGGCTTTCTTT.